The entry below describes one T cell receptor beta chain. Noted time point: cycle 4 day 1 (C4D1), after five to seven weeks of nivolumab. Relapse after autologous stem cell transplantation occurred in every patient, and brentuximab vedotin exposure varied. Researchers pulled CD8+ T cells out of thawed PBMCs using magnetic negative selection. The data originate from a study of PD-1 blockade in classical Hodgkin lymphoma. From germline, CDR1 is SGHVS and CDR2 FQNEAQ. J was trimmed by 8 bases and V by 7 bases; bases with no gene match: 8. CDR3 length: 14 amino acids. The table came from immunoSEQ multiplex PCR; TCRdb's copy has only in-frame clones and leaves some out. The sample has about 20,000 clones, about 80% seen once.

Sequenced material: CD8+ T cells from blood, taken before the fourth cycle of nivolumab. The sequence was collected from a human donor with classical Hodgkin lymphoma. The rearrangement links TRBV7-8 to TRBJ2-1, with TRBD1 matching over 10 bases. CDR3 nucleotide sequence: TGTGCCAGCATCCCCGGGACAGGGGTCCATGAGCAGTTCTTC. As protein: CASIPGTGVHEQFF.